This TCR beta chain was captured by sequencing in a study of blood T cells in healthy people across ages. Findings and caveats of the study: Higher diversity and more naive CD4+ cells were features of long-lived donors, compared to aged donors. Lack of knowledge of donor CMV status possibly confounded expanded clonotype changes.

This CDR3 comprises 14 residues. Germline lookup yields CDR1 KGHSH and CDR2 LQKENI. The V and J ends lost 3 bases and 2 bases respectively, with 9 bases between them. Sample-barcoded 5' priming and a J-beta primer mix drove a second PCR of roughly 7 to 11 cycles. TCRdb passed the 5' RACE reads through MiXCR, listing each CDR3 protein once. The sample has roughly 1,500,000 distinct CDR3 sequences; approximately 32% are singletons. For this clonotype: Antigen specificity is unknown.

The chain links TRBV18 to TRBJ2-3; no clear D gene. The clonotype originates from a woman under 40 in good health. Sequenced: blood. The CDR3 bases are TGTGCCAGCTCACCCCCGAGCTACACAGATACGCAGTATTTT. It translates to CASSPPSYTDTQYF.